The subject of this entry is one T cell receptor beta chain. This clonotype was found a few times. The antigen it recognizes is unknown. Base-call qualities are not available, and no considerably larger clone is one nucleotide away. Sequencing instrument: Illumina NovaSeq 6000. TCRalpha and TCRbeta cDNA libraries were constructed by 5'RACE with constant-segment primers, with sample barcodes and unique molecular identifiers being introduced. RNA was extracted from every sample with Trizol reagent. Libraries were amplified in two PCR steps, with a second sample barcode and Illumina TruSeq adapters added in the second step. Libraries were sequenced on an Illumina NovaSeq with 2 x 150 bp paired-end reads. Regarding the original processing steps: With migec v1.2.7, reads were demultiplexed and then collapsed into UMI-guided consensus sequences. Using mixcr v2.1.11, UMI consensuses were aligned to TRA and TRB V and J templates and then assembled into clonotypes. Expanded or contracted clonotypes were those called significant by both edgeR and NoisET, with noise models trained on biological replicates. For edgeR calls, the thresholds were a false discovery rate-adjusted p below 0.01 and a log2 fold-change of 1. As an exploratory analysis of dynamics, max-normalized trajectories of the 1000 most abundant clonotypes were examined by PCA with hierarchical clustering. Each responding clone was given a CD4 or CD8 phenotype based on the CD4+ and CD8+ repertoires, which had been sequenced separately. In-frame beta chains were kept once TCRdb had trimmed the public reads at Q25 with fastp and called clones with MiXCR. One record per CDR3 amino acid sequence lists the most common genes and DNA. TCRdb, not the original authors, processed these V and J calls. The sample table shows some 130,000 distinct CDR3 sequences, and roughly 15% are seen once. The ten largest clones take up approximately 14% of the sample.

These data originate in a study of T-cell memory formation after mild COVID-19 (dated by TCRdb to about 2021). In terms of the full investigation: Most TCR sequence clusters were specific to one of the two donors. In two donors, T-cell clones that expanded and contracted after mild COVID-19 were tracked by sequencing TCRalpha and TCRbeta repertoires over time. The cohort comprised two young, previously healthy adult volunteers, one female and one male. Study-wide conclusions, independent of this receptor: The study covered only a couple of mild cases, and larger cohorts including severe cases with pre-infection samples were considered necessary. Clones contracting from day 15 to 85 had balanced CD4/CD8 phenotypes, while a second wave expanding from day 15 to 37 was biased towards CD4+. Some responding clones were found in pre-infection memory, which suggests that pre-existing cross-reactive memory T cells took part in the SARS-CoV-2 response. SARS-CoV-2 specificity of the second-wave clones peaking on day 37 was not confirmed. Contracting CD4+ clones were found mainly in CM and EM memory subsets, while CD8+ clones were enriched in EMRA.

PBMCs were isolated by Ficoll-Paque density gradient centrifugation. CDR1 and CDR2 (MGHRA, YSYEKL) derive from the germline V gene. V drops 5 bases and J drops 15 bases, leaving 17 bases in between. There are 12 amino acids in the CDR3, from cysteine to phenylalanine inclusive. The entry retains the CDR3 DNA only, 36 bases that are in frame from base 1. The receptor was isolated from an adult woman who had mild COVID-19 (a few samples of this study predate the infection). The sample titles of this study are shuffled in the database, so cell type and time point are left out; the donor was told from shared clones. This chain joins TRBV4-1 to TRBJ2-1; D gene: possibly TRBD2, on 5 matching bases. The material sequenced was PBMCs or a T cell subset sorted from them (not recorded which). The DNA sequence is given as TGCGCCAGCAGCAGGACCCCTGAGGAGGTGTTCTTC. This encodes CASSRTPEEVFF.